Each of the 27 T cell receptor beta chains below was sequenced from the same sample in a study of CD8 T cells in ankylosing spondylitis. TCRdb redid the calling of the 5' RACE reads with MiXCR, one entry per CDR3 protein. The sample has about 260,000 distinct CDR3 sequences, roughly 20% seen once. Sequenced sample: blood, either unsorted or a sorted T cell fraction (not recorded which). The receptors were gathered from a male donor with ankylosing spondylitis or in good health (not recorded which).

V is TRBV7-6 and J is TRBJ2-1, with 9 nucleotides matching TRBD2. Germline-derived CDR1 and CDR2 are SGHVS and FNYEAQ. J was trimmed by 6 bases and V by 3 bases; bases with no gene match: 6. The CDR3 is made up of 15 amino acids. CDR3 residues: CASSLLAGEINEQFF. In DNA form, the CDR3 reads TGTGCCAGCAGCTTGTTAGCGGGAGAGATCAATGAGCAGTTCTTC.

This clonotype was recorded at least ten times. J is TRBJ2-2 and V is TRBV28; D not resolved. The V end lost 1 base, the J end lost 5 bases, and 11 bases lay between the germline ends. The CDR3 totals 15 residues. CDR1 MDHEN and CDR2 SYDVKM come from the germline V gene. The CDR3 spells CASSLSGAGTGELFF. For the CDR3, the DNA is TGTGCCAGCAGTTTATCAGGTGCTGGTACCGGGGAGCTGTTTTTT.

This chain's CDR3 is CSVGNKETQYF. In DNA form, the CDR3 reads TGCAGCGTTGGCAACAAGGAGACCCAGTACTTC. The V and J genes are TRBV29-1 and TRBJ2-5; D unresolved. CDR3 length: 11 residues. CDR1 and CDR2 (germline): SQVTM, ANQGSEA. The germline V and J ends were trimmed by 4 bases and 5 bases, with 8 bases remaining between them.

The CDR3 nucleotides read TGCAGTGCTAGGGTCGGGGGCTCAGATACGCAGTATTTT. It specifies CSARVGGSDTQYF. The chain carries TRBV20-1 and TRBJ2-3; D tentatively fits TRBD1 or TRBD2 (6 bases each). The V gene lost 3 bases and the J gene lost 4 bases, with 11 bases spanning the gap. This CDR3 has 13 amino acids. Germline CDR1 and CDR2: DFQATT and SNEGSKA (reference sequence).

This clonotype was detected a few times. The gene calls are TRBV28 and TRBJ2-3; 12 bases fit TRBD2. CDR1 and CDR2 (germline): MDHEN, SYDVKM. V was pared by 2 bases and J by 3 bases, with 9 bases of the junction left unmatched. The CDR3 runs 18 residues. CDR3 amino acids: CASSLASSGGARTDTQYF. The CDR3 nucleotides read TGTGCCAGCAGTTTAGCGTCTAGCGGGGGGGCCAGGACAGATACGCAGTATTTT.

This clonotype was detected only a few times. CDR3 DNA: TGTGCCAGCTCACCAGTGGGAAGCGACACCGGGGAGCTGTTTTTT. Its protein product is CASSPVGSDTGELFF. V usage is TRBV18 and J usage is TRBJ2-2, with D hard to call. CDR3 length: 15 residues. Germline V gene lookup returns CDR1 KGHSH and CDR2 LQKENI. V dropped 2 bases and J dropped 3 bases, with 10 bases sitting between them. Together with reference TRBV18 and TRBJ2-2, the CDR3 gives the full variable domain: NAGVMQNPRHLVRRRGQEARLRCSPMKGHSHVYWYRQLPEEGLKFMVYLQKENIIDESGMPKERFSAEFPKEGPSILRIQQVVRGDSAAYFCASSPVGSDTGELFFGEGSRLTVL.

This clonotype was seen a few times. The rearrangement uses TRBV12-3 or TRBV12-4 and TRBJ1-2; weak D call: TRBD1 (5 bases). This CDR3 is 14 amino acids long. Trimming stripped 6 bases from V and 4 bases from J, with 15 bases between. The CDR3 reads CASRMRGAGYGYTF. The CDR3 nucleotides read TGTGCCAGCAGAATGAGGGGAGCGGGCTATGGCTACACCTTC.

This clonotype turned up a few times. V and J are TRBV20-1 and TRBJ2-5; 7 positions agree with TRBD1. Germline V gene lookup returns CDR1 DFQATT and CDR2 SNEGSKA (reference sequence). V shed 0 bases and J 10 bases; nucleotides not matched to a gene: 23. The CDR3 extends over 18 amino acids. The CDR3 loop reads CSAREQGPTGLRQEDQYF. The CDR3 coding sequence is TGCAGTGCTAGAGAACAGGGGCCTACGGGTCTCCGGCAAGAGGACCAGTACTTC.

CDR3 protein: CASSKQGANYGYTF. DNA for the CDR3: TGTGCCAGCAGCAAACAGGGAGCTAACTATGGCTACACCTTC. This chain joins TRBV7-9 and TRBJ1-2; weak D call: TRBD1 (6 bases). The CDR3 is 14 amino acids. V was shortened by 5 bases and J by 0 bases, with 10 bases between the two germline ends. CDR1 SEHNR and CDR2 FQNEAQ come from the germline V gene (reference sequence).

The chain employs TRBV5-5 and TRBJ1-6; 7 positions agree with TRBD1. The J segment lost 10 bases and the V segment lost 0 bases, leaving 10 bases of the junction unmatched. This CDR3 is built from 16 residues. Germline V gene lookup returns CDR1 SGHKS and CDR2 YYEKEE (reference sequence). In DNA form, the CDR3 reads TGTGCCAGCAGCTTGGGACCCCAGGGGGGCTCATCACCCCTCCACTTT. Translating gives CASSLGPQGGSSPLHF.

This chain uses TRBV12-3 or TRBV12-4 with TRBJ2-3; D ambiguous. The V end was cut by 0 bases, the J end by 0 bases, with 4 bases between. The CDR3 has 14 residues. DNA for the CDR3: TGTGCCAGCAGTTTAGCGGCTAGCACAGATACGCAGTATTTT. It codes for CASSLAASTDTQYF.

This clonotype was counted only a few times. The chain carries TRBV7-4 and TRBJ2-7; D gene unclear. Trimming cost V 0 bases and J 3 bases, with 15 bases left between them. The CDR3 loop spans 16 amino acids. The germline V gene has CDR1 SGHVT and CDR2 SQSDAQ. CDR3 sequence reads: CASSLATDKDDYEQYV. CDR3 DNA: TGTGCCAGCAGCTTAGCAACAGACAAGGATGACTACGAGCAGTACGTC.

The sample holds a few counts of this clonotype. The V call is TRBV9, the J call TRBJ1-1; TRBD1 aligns across 7 bases. This CDR3 has 15 amino acids. V lost 4 bases, J lost 2 bases, and 8 bases stayed unmatched. CDR1 and CDR2 from the germline V gene are SGDLS and YYNGEE. CDR3: CASSHARTGNTEAFF. The DNA for the CDR3 is TGTGCCAGCAGCCACGCACGGACAGGCAACACTGAAGCTTTCTTT.

This clonotype was seen only a few times. The genes are TRBV5-1 and TRBJ1-4; perhaps TRBD1 as D (6 bases). Per germline, CDR1 SGHRS and CDR2 YFSETQ. The CDR3 runs 14 residues. V lost 0 bases and J 6 bases, leaving 9 bases between the germline ends. The CDR3 sequence is CASSLVAGDEKLFF. The CDR3 region has the DNA TGCGCCAGCAGCTTGGTTGCAGGGGATGAAAAACTGTTTTTT.

V is TRBV3-1 and J is TRBJ1-1; maybe TRBD1 (5 bases). CDR1 is LGHDT and CDR2 is YNNKEL in the germline V gene (reference sequence). The CDR3 covers 15 residues. V was shortened by 0 bases and J by 6 bases, with 14 bases between the two germline ends. CDR3 sequence reads: CASSQDPGRGAEAFF. The CDR3, as DNA: TGTGCCAGCAGCCAAGATCCGGGTAGGGGCGCTGAAGCTTTCTTT.

This sequence joins TRBV7-9 and TRBJ1-4; a possible D gene is TRBD1 (5 bases). Germline V CDR1 and CDR2: SEHNR, FQNEAQ (reference sequence). This CDR3 is 15 amino acids long. V was trimmed by 1 base and J by 8 bases, leaving 14 bases between them. CDR3: CASSLGDGVWEKLFF. The DNA for the CDR3 is TGTGCCAGCAGCTTAGGGGACGGTGTCTGGGAAAAACTGTTTTTT.

The V call is TRBV7-7, the J call TRBJ2-2; possibly TRBD1 for D (6 bases). CDR3 length equals 15 residues. Trimming cost V 6 bases and J 4 bases, with 15 bases left between them. Germline V gives CDR1 SSHAT, CDR2 FNYEAQ (reference sequence). As DNA, the CDR3 is TGTGCCAGCAGTCAGGGGTCCAGAACCACCGGGGAGCTGTTTTTT. It is translated as CASSQGSRTTGELFF. Full variable domain (missing parts from reference TRBV7-7 and TRBJ2-2): GAGVSQSPRYKVTKRGQDVTLRCDPISSHATLYWYQQALGQGPEFLTYFNYEAQPDKSGLPSDRFSAERPEGSISTLTIQRTEQRDSAMYRCASSQGSRTTGELFFGEGSRLTVL.

This clonotype has only a few counts. The chain recombines TRBV14 with TRBJ1-1; D is ambiguous. The CDR3 runs to 12 residues. V lost 4 bases, J lost 0 bases, and 3 bases lay in between. Germline V lookup: CDR1 SGHDN, CDR2 FVKESK. CDR3 protein: CASSPLNTEAFF. CDR3 bases: TGTGCCAGCAGCCCGTTGAACACTGAAGCTTTCTTT. Supplemented by reference TRBV14 and TRBJ1-1, the full variable domain reads EAGVTQFPSHSVIEKGQTVTLRCDPISGHDNLYWYRRVMGKEIKFLLHFVKESKQDESGMPNNRFLAERTGGTYSTLKVQPAELEDSGVYFCASSPLNTEAFFGQGTRLTVV.

This chain's CDR3 is CASSPSRDRVYEQYV. CDR3 DNA: TGTGCCAGCAGCCCTTCCCGGGACAGGGTATACGAGCAGTACGTC. This chain connects TRBV7-8 to TRBJ2-7, with 9 positions matching TRBD1. Germline CDR1 and CDR2: SGHVS and FQNEAQ. V was pared by 5 bases and J by 4 bases, with 9 bases of the junction left unmatched. The length of the CDR3 is 15 residues.

The genes are TRBV18 and TRBJ1-2, with no clear D. This CDR3 has 14 amino acids. V gave up 3 bases and J gave up 3 bases, with 11 bases separating them. Germline-derived CDR1 and CDR2 are KGHSH and LQKENI. The CDR3: CASSPSGVHYGYTF. CDR3 DNA sequence: TGTGCCAGCTCACCCTCCGGGGTGCACTATGGCTACACCTTC.

J is TRBJ1-5 and V is TRBV27; tentative D call: TRBD1 (5 bases). Trimming removed 8 bases from V and 6 bases from J, with 11 bases in between. The germline gives CDR1 MNHEY, CDR2 SMNVEV (reference sequence). CDR3 size: 12 residues. The CDR3 reads CASAFQGQPQHF. The CDR3 coding sequence is TGTGCCAGCGCCTTCCAGGGTCAGCCCCAGCATTTT.

This clonotype was observed a few times. The rearrangement uses TRBV6-5 and TRBJ1-4, with a tentative D call TRBD1 (5 bases). The length of the CDR3 is 17 residues. The germline gives CDR1 MNHEY, CDR2 SVGAGI. Trimming stripped 6 bases from V and 0 bases from J, with 17 bases between. CDR3 nucleotide sequence: TGTGCCAGCAGATACGACAGTTACCCTGCAACTAATGAAAAACTGTTTTTT. Amino acids: CASRYDSYPATNEKLFF.

This clonotype was detected ten times or more. The CDR3 is CASSYLRSSGQENTGELFF. The CDR3 nucleotides are TGCGCCAGCAGCTACCTAAGATCTTCGGGACAGGAGAACACCGGGGAGCTGTTTTTT. J is TRBJ2-2 and V is TRBV5-1; 8 bases agree with TRBD1. Germline CDR1 reads SGHRS; CDR2 reads YFSETQ. CDR3 length: 19 residues. V dropped 3 bases and J dropped 1; count of bases not matched to a gene: 14.

This clonotype was seen only a few times. The chain links TRBV29-1 to TRBJ2-4, with D possibly TRBD2 on 6 matching bases. CDR1 and CDR2 from the germline V gene are SQVTM and ANQGSEA. Trimming shortened V by 3 bases and J by 5 bases, and 11 bases separated the two germline ends. CDR3 length: 13 amino acids. The CDR3 nucleotides are TGCAGCGTTGAGATAGGAGGGGAAAACATTCAGTACTTC. This translates into CSVEIGGENIQYF.

This clonotype was seen more than once but under ten times. The rearrangement uses TRBV6-2 or TRBV6-3 and TRBJ2-1; 9 nucleotides agree with TRBD1. CDR1 MNHEY and CDR2 SVGEGT come from the germline V gene. The CDR3 has 12 amino acids. The J segment lost 9 bases and the V segment lost 7 bases, leaving 4 bases of the junction unmatched. CDR3 DNA sequence: TGTGCCAGCACCACGACAGGGGGTGAGCAGTTCTTC. It specifies CASTTTGGEQFF.

A few counts support this clonotype. The CDR3: CASSVVGSFYTF. For the CDR3, the DNA is TGTGCCAGCAGCGTAGTGGGCAGTTTCTACACCTTC. The V call is TRBV9, the J call TRBJ1-2; unclear D gene. Looked up from germline, CDR1 is SGDLS and CDR2 is YYNGEE. The CDR3 has 12 amino acids. Trimming pared 0 bases from V and 10 bases from J, leaving 10 bases between.

This chain joins TRBV9 and TRBJ2-3; 7 positions agree with TRBD1. The CDR3 sequence is 13 residues long. The ends lost 3 bases at V and 5 bases at J; junction bases unmatched: 3. Germline V gives CDR1 SGDLS, CDR2 YYNGEE. CDR3 sequence: CASSAQGVDTQYF. CDR3 in DNA: TGTGCCAGCAGCGCCCAGGGGGTAGATACGCAGTATTTT. Full variable domain (outside the CDR3, taken from reference TRBV9 and TRBJ2-3): DSGVTQTPKHLITATGQRVTLRCSPRSGDLSVYWYQQSLDQGLQFLIQYYNGEERAKGNILERFSAQQFPDLHSELNLSSLELGDSALYFCASSAQGVDTQYFGPGTRLTVL.